Shown below are 3 T cell receptor beta chains from a single sample sequenced in a study of blood T cell repertoires in COVID-19. Generated by immunoSEQ multiplex PCR, the TCRdb table keeps only in-frame clones and is missing some. The sample lists roughly 220,000 clones; 90% were seen once. Sequenced material: PBMCs or T cells enriched from blood (not recorded which). The receptors originated from a man under 40 who had been exposed to COVID-19.

This rearrangement joins TRBV2 to TRBJ2-4; 9 positions agree with TRBD2. The V gene end was trimmed by 4 bases and the J gene end by 6 bases; junction bases not matched to a gene: 7. Germline CDR1 SNHLY, CDR2 FYNNEI. The CDR3 is 15 amino acids. As DNA, the CDR3 is TGTGCCAGCAGTGTTCGGGTAGCGGGGGTAAACATTCAGTACTTC. This encodes CASSVRVAGVNIQYF.

On this clone: Relative to the germline gene, one junction end is altered; a read error may explain this. The chain links TRBV7-8 to TRBJ1-1; TRBD1 might be the D (6 bases). The germline CDR1 and CDR2 sequences are SGHVS and FQNEAQ. The CDR3 is 16 residues long. This CDR3 reads CASSVRDIGPNSEAFF. Written as DNA, the CDR3 is TGTGCCAGCAGCGTCCGGGACATTGGACCGAACAGTGAAGCTTTCTTT.

J is TRBJ1-4 and V is TRBV5-1; TRBD1 matches 11 bases. V lost 3 bases and J lost 7; bases outside the gene matches: 2. Germline CDR1 SGHRS, CDR2 YFSETQ. CDR3 length: 14 amino acids. The CDR3 DNA follows: TGCGCCAGCAGCTGGGGACAGGGGGGTGAAAAACTGTTTTTT. It yields the protein CASSWGQGGEKLFF.